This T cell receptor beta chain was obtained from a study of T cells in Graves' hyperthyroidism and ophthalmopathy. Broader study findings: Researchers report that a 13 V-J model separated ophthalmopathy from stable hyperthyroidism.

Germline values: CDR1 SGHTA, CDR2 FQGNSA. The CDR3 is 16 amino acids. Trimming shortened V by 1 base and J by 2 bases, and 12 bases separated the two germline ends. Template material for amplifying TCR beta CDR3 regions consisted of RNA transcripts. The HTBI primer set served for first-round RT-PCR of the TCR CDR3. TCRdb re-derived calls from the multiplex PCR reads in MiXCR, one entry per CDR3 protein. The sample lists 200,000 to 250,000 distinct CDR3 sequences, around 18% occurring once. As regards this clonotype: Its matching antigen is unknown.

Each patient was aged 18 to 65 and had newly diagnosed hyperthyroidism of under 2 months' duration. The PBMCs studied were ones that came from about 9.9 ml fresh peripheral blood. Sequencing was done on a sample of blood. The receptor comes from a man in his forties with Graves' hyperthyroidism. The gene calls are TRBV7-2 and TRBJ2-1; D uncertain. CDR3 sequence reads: CASSLVLGGPYNEQFF. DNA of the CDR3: TGTGCCAGCAGCTTAGTTTTGGGCGGTCCCTACAATGAGCAGTTCTTC. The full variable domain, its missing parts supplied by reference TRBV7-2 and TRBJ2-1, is GAGVSQSPSNKVTEKGKDVELRCDPISGHTALYWYRQSLGQGLEFLIYFQGNSAPDKSGLPSDRFSAERTGGSVSTLTIQRTQQEDSAVYLCASSLVLGGPYNEQFFGPGTRLTVL.